The 13 T cell receptor beta chains given below trace back to one sample, sequenced in a study of shared clonotypes between healthy human individuals. Sequencing used immunoSEQ multiplex PCR; TCRdb keeps in-frame clones, though not all of them. The sample records about 700,000 clones, less than 85% being singletons. Specimen: memory CD4+ T cells sorted from blood. Subset defined: CD45RA-negative fraction. The receptor set was obtained from a woman under 40 in good health.

The chain links TRBV7-9 to TRBJ2-7, with 12 nucleotides matching TRBD2. With 5 bases clipped from V and 4 bases from J, the junction kept 6 bases outside the gene matches. This CDR3 is 15 amino acids long. Germline-derived CDR1 and CDR2 are SEHNR and FQNEAQ (reference sequence). The CDR3 here is CASSTTSGSLYEQYF. DNA for the CDR3: TGTGCCAGCAGCACGACTAGCGGGAGTTTGTACGAGCAGTACTTC. Combining the CDR3 with reference TRBV7-9 and TRBJ2-7 gives the whole variable domain DTGVSQNPRHKITKRGQNVTFRCDPISEHNRLYWYRQTLGQGPEFLTYFQNEAQLEKSRLLSDRFSAERPKGSFSTLEIQRTEQGDSAMYLCASSTTSGSLYEQYFGPGTRLTVT.

This clone was seen only a few times. The chain is built from TRBV28 and TRBJ1-6; D gene ambiguous. The germline CDR1 and CDR2 sequences are MDHEN and SYDVKM. V lost 6 bases to trimming and J lost 4 bases, with 10 bases between them. CDR3 length: 14 residues. The CDR3 DNA follows: TGTGCCAGCAGCGACCGGCCATATAATTCACCCCTCCACTTT. This codes for CASSDRPYNSPLHF.

On this clone: Distinct nucleotide sequences in the sample also encode this CDR3. V gene TRBV7-2 combines with J gene TRBJ1-1; no clear D. The V end lost 2 bases, the J end lost 3 bases, and 10 bases lay between the germline ends. This CDR3 region has 14 residues. Looked up from germline, CDR1 is SGHTA and CDR2 is FQGNSA. The CDR3 protein is CASSLSGGYTEAFF. CDR3 sequence (DNA): TGTGCCAGCAGCTTATCTGGTGGGTACACTGAAGCTTTCTTT.

The V call is TRBV14, the J call TRBJ2-3; 8 nucleotides line up with TRBD2. The CDR3 runs to 16 residues. With 1 base clipped from V and 1 base from J, the junction kept 4 bases outside the gene matches. Germline CDR1 and CDR2: SGHDN and FVKESK. Here the CDR3 DNA reads TGTGCCAGCAGCCAAGGTAGCGGGACACGCACAGATACGCAGTATTTT. This codes for CASSQGSGTRTDTQYF.

V and J are TRBV4-1 and TRBJ2-1; 8 nucleotides agree with TRBD2. CDR1 and CDR2 from the germline V gene are MGHRA and YSYEKL. This CDR3 region has 15 residues. Germline trimming cut 5 bases from V and 4 bases from J; bases unmatched to any gene: 7. The CDR3 sequence is CASSTNSGSYNEQFF. CDR3 nucleotide sequence: TGCGCCAGCAGCACCAACAGCGGGAGTTACAATGAGCAGTTCTTC.

This chain links TRBV11-2 with TRBJ2-7; 10 bases match TRBD1. Germline CDR1 reads SGHAT; CDR2 reads FQNNGV. The CDR3 is made up of 14 amino acids. Germline trimming cut 1 base from V and 7 bases from J; bases unmatched to any gene: 4. CDR3 sequence reads: CASSLAGTGVEQYF. In DNA, the CDR3 is TGTGCCAGCAGCTTAGCTGGGACAGGGGTTGAGCAGTACTTC.

The gene calls are TRBV15 and TRBJ2-7; TRBD2 might be the D (5 bases). Trimming removed 0 bases at V and 7 bases at J, with 16 bases between. Germline assignment: CDR1 LNHNV and CDR2 YYDKDF (reference sequence). The CDR3 spans 15 residues. Written as DNA, the CDR3 is TGTGCCACCAGCAGAGATCAAAGGAGAACGGGAGAGCAGTACTTC. This translates into CATSRDQRRTGEQYF.

The gene calls are TRBV5-6 and TRBJ1-2, with D maybe TRBD1 (5 bases). CDR1 is SGHDT, CDR2 YYEEEE, per germline. The CDR3 covers 13 residues. Trimming cost V 3 bases and J 7 bases, with 13 bases left between them. DNA of the CDR3: TGTGCCAGCAGCTATGATGTGGGACGTGGCTACACCTTC. Its protein product is CASSYDVGRGYTF.

V gene TRBV19 combines with J gene TRBJ1-1; no definite D call. Trimming removed 6 bases from V and 0 bases from J, with 5 bases in between. The CDR3 runs 12 residues. Looked up from germline, CDR1 is LNHDA and CDR2 is SQIVND (reference sequence). The CDR3 loop is CASRFLNTEAFF. The DNA for the CDR3 is TGTGCCAGTAGATTCTTGAACACTGAAGCTTTCTTT.

This clone was counted between two and nine times. The chain links TRBV25-1 to TRBJ2-3; the D is unclear. This CDR3 is built from 11 residues. Germline CDR1 is MGHDK and CDR2 is SYGVNS. V gave up 8 bases and J gave up 7 bases, with 10 bases separating them. CDR3 DNA: TGTGCCAGCGGACGAGAAAATACGCAGTATTTT. Translation gives CASGRENTQYF.

Concerning this clone itself: The same CDR3 is also encoded by other DNA sequences in this sample. The V call is TRBV11-3, the J call TRBJ2-2, with 8 bases identical to TRBD1. The CDR3 has 15 residues. Trimming took 6 bases from V and 3 from J; bases not matched to a gene: 6. Germline CDR1 reads SGHNT; CDR2 reads YENEEA. CDR3 bases: TGTGCCAGCAGTCCATCAGGGGGCGACACCGGGGAGCTGTTTTTT. Protein sequence: CASSPSGGDTGELFF.

The genes are TRBV2 and TRBJ1-4; D might be TRBD1 (5 bases). V was clipped by 6 bases and J by 8 bases, with 10 bases between them. The V gene's germline CDR1 is SNHLY and CDR2 FYNNEI. There are 12 residues in the CDR3. In DNA form, the CDR3 reads TGTGCCAGCAGGGGGCCGAGAGAAAAACTGTTTTTT. This translates into CASRGPREKLFF.

The J gene is TRBJ2-1, the V gene TRBV30; D is ambiguous. The length of the CDR3 is 15 residues. CDR1 is GTSNPN, CDR2 SVGIG, per germline (reference sequence). V lost 4 bases and J 1 base, leaving 14 bases between the germline ends. CDR3 loop: CAWTPGTSSYNEQFF. The CDR3 DNA sequence: TGTGCCTGGACCCCGGGTACAAGTTCCTACAATGAGCAGTTCTTC.